These 30 T cell receptor beta chains share one sample of origin, sequenced in a study of T cell responses to AZD1222 COVID-19 vaccine. Only in-frame clones appear in the TCRdb table, and some are missing; sequencing was by immunoSEQ multiplex PCR. The profile shows roughly 100,000 clones, about four fifths of them singletons. The material was peripheral blood, obtained on day 0 of AZD1222 vaccination. The receptors derive from an adult in good health.

The chain combines TRBV18 with TRBJ2-5; no clear D gene. The germline CDR1 and CDR2 sequences are KGHSH and LQKENI. Trimming shortened V by 3 bases and J by 5 bases, and 13 bases separated the two germline ends. The CDR3 sequence is 14 residues long. The CDR3 sequence: CASSPRETRETQYF. The CDR3 DNA reads TGTGCCAGCTCACCTAGAGAGACCAGGGAGACCCAGTACTTC.

V usage is TRBV27 and J usage is TRBJ2-2; tentatively, D is TRBD2 (6 bases). Trimming stripped 7 bases from V and 6 bases from J, with 9 bases between. CDR1 is MNHEY and CDR2 is SMNVEV in the germline V gene (reference sequence). The CDR3 totals 12 residues. CDR3 in DNA: TGTGCCAGCAACGGGAGAGCCGGGGAGCTGTTTTTT. It yields the protein CASNGRAGELFF.

This clone was found a few times. The chain employs TRBV10-3 and TRBJ2-1; TRBD2 matches 7 bases. This CDR3 spans 14 amino acids. The junction had 7 bases not matched to a gene; V was cut back by 7 bases and J by 4 bases. Germline V CDR1 and CDR2: ENHRY, SYGVKD. CDR3 sequence: CAITSSGGYNEQFF. DNA of the CDR3: TGTGCCATCACCAGTTCGGGAGGATACAATGAGCAGTTCTTC.

The chain links TRBV4-3 to TRBJ2-3, with 9 bases lining up with TRBD2. V was pared by 4 bases and J by 0 bases, with 17 bases of the junction left unmatched. The CDR3 loop spans 20 amino acids. Germline CDR1 and CDR2: LGHNA and YSLEER. CDR3 coding DNA: TGCGCCAGCAGCCGAGACCCAAGGAGGGCTAGCGGGGCGAGCACAGATACGCAGTATTTT. Amino acid sequence: CASSRDPRRASGASTDTQYF.

This clone has just one count. The chain combines TRBV20-1 with TRBJ2-1, with TRBD2 matching over 7 bases. The CDR3 consists of 11 residues. After removal of 5 bases from V and 7 bases from J, the junction contained 2 bases not matched to a gene. Germline loops: CDR1 DFQATT, CDR2 SNEGSKA (reference sequence). This CDR3 is CSARGVNEQFF. The CDR3 DNA sequence: TGCAGTGCTCGGGGGGTAAATGAGCAGTTCTTC.

This chain joins TRBV28 and TRBJ2-3; perhaps TRBD2 as D (5 bases). The germline V gene encodes CDR1 MDHEN and CDR2 SYDVKM. This CDR3 region has 16 residues. Trimming took off 6 bases at V and 1 base at J, with 17 bases between the two ends. The CDR3 protein is CASSRMKGGGTDTQYF. The CDR3 region has the DNA TGTGCCAGCAGCCGGATGAAAGGAGGCGGCACAGATACGCAGTATTTT. The whole variable domain, filled in from reference TRBV28 and TRBJ2-3, reads DVKVTQSSRYLVKRTGEKVFLECVQDMDHENMFWYRQDPGLGLRLIYFSYDVKMKEKGDIPEGYSVSREKKERFSLILESASTNQTSMYLCASSRMKGGGTDTQYFGPGTRLTVL.

The chain has TRBV5-1 and TRBJ2-1; 8 nucleotides agree with TRBD2. The V gene end was trimmed by 1 base and the J gene end by 6 bases; junction bases not matched to a gene: 12. The CDR3 runs to 17 residues. The V gene's germline CDR1 is SGHRS and CDR2 YFSETQ. This CDR3 reads CASSLFSGNGVSNEQFF. As DNA, the CDR3 is TGCGCCAGCAGCTTGTTTAGCGGGAACGGAGTATCCAATGAGCAGTTCTTC.

The chain recombines TRBV7-9 with TRBJ1-1, with D tentatively TRBD1 (5 bases). CDR3 length: 14 amino acids. The V gene lost 3 bases and the J gene lost 6 bases, with 14 bases spanning the gap. Germline V gene data show CDR1 as SEHNR and CDR2 as FQNEAQ (reference sequence). CDR3 region: CASSFPGLRAEAFF. The CDR3 DNA reads TGTGCCAGCAGCTTCCCAGGGCTACGGGCTGAAGCTTTCTTT.

V and J are TRBV19 and TRBJ1-1; no reliable D call. Trimming removed 3 bases from V and 4 bases from J, with 12 bases in between. Germline values: CDR1 LNHDA, CDR2 SQIVND (reference sequence). CDR3 size: 14 residues. CDR3 sequence (DNA): TGTGCCAGTAGTATCTATGGTAAGGCCACTGAAGCTTTCTTT. Its translation is CASSIYGKATEAFF.

With respect to this clone: A junction boundary mismatches the germline segment, possibly from a read error. The chain has TRBV27 and TRBJ2-3, with D maybe TRBD1 (5 bases). CDR3 length: 13 residues. Germline lookup yields CDR1 MNHEY and CDR2 SMNVEV (reference sequence). In DNA form, the CDR3 reads TGTGCCAGCGGTTTCGCAGGGAAGGATACGCAGTATTTT. It is translated as CASGFAGKDTQYF.

V is TRBV7-9 and J is TRBJ1-1; D uncertain. The germline CDR1 and CDR2 sequences are SEHNR and FQNEAQ (reference sequence). V lost 1 base and J 7 bases, leaving 10 bases between the germline ends. CDR3 size: 13 residues. The CDR3 protein is CASSLVAGGEAFF. Written as DNA, the CDR3 is TGTGCCAGCAGCTTAGTGGCGGGAGGTGAAGCTTTCTTT.

The chain is built from TRBV7-2 and TRBJ2-7, with D possibly being TRBD2 (5 bases). The CDR3 length is 14 residues. Germline V CDR1 and CDR2: SGHTA, FQGNSA. The V and J ends lost 5 bases and 5 bases respectively, with 16 bases between them. The CDR3 nucleotides read TGTGCCAGCAGCCCTAGTGGGCTCGGGGACGAGCAGTACTTC. Its translation is CASSPSGLGDEQYF.

The rearrangement joins TRBV4-3 to TRBJ2-3, with TRBD1 as a possible D gene (5 bases). From germline, CDR1 is LGHNA and CDR2 YSLEER. V lost 0 bases and J 4 bases, leaving 14 bases between the germline ends. CDR3 length: 16 amino acids. CDR3 loop: CASSQDGKGLADTQYF. Here the CDR3 DNA reads TGCGCCAGCAGCCAAGATGGTAAGGGGTTAGCAGATACGCAGTATTTT.

This clone appeared a few times. The chain couples TRBV19 to TRBJ1-3; D possibly corresponds to TRBD1 (6 bases). The V gene lost 5 bases and the J gene lost 0 bases, with 11 bases spanning the gap. This CDR3 contains 15 residues. Germline-derived CDR1 and CDR2 are LNHDA and SQIVND (reference sequence). DNA of the CDR3: TGTGCCAGTAGTTCAAACAGGGACTCTGGAAACACCATATATTTT. Amino acid sequence: CASSSNRDSGNTIYF.

The rearrangement joins TRBV2 to TRBJ2-3; 8 nucleotides line up with TRBD2. Losses at the gene ends were 7 bases for V and 5 bases for J; bases not matched to a gene: 11. This CDR3 is 15 amino acids long. The germline V gene has CDR1 SNHLY and CDR2 FYNNEI. The CDR3 spells CASTLSGSWIDTQYF. The CDR3 bases are TGTGCCAGCACCCTCAGCGGGAGCTGGATAGATACGCAGTATTTT.

The chain couples TRBV4-3 to TRBJ2-2, with no clear D. The V end lost 0 bases, the J end lost 0 bases, and 11 bases lay between the germline ends. Germline CDR1 LGHNA, CDR2 YSLEER. CDR3 size: 17 residues. CDR3 amino acids: CASSQETYLTNTGELFF. The CDR3 nucleotides are TGCGCCAGCAGCCAAGAGACGTATCTCACGAACACCGGGGAGCTGTTTTTT.

The chain carries TRBV27 and TRBJ2-7; weak D call: TRBD2 (5 bases). Germline V gene data show CDR1 as MNHEY and CDR2 as SMNVEV (reference sequence). Between the trimmed V and J ends, which lost 2 bases and 2 bases, there was a span of 13 bases. CDR3 length equals 15 residues. The CDR3, as DNA: TGTGCCAGCAGTTTAAAGGACTCAGGCCCCTACGAGCAGTACGTC. Protein product: CASSLKDSGPYEQYV.

The CDR3 region has the DNA TGTGCCAGCTCACCACGGGGCAGGGGCGAAGCGAACACCGGGGAGCTGTTTTTT. Translation: CASSPRGRGEANTGELFF. The chain employs TRBV18 and TRBJ2-2; weak D call: TRBD1 (6 bases). The CDR3 covers 18 residues. Trimming stripped 1 base from V and 0 bases from J, with 15 bases between. Per the germline V gene, CDR1 is KGHSH and CDR2 is LQKENI.

V usage is TRBV4-2 and J usage is TRBJ2-7; D might be TRBD1 (6 bases). CDR1 is LGHNA and CDR2 is YNFKEQ in the germline V gene. This CDR3 has 13 residues. Trimming removed 4 bases from V and 6 bases from J, with 13 bases in between. CDR3 sequence: CASSPGAGVEQYF. Here the CDR3 DNA reads TGTGCCAGCAGCCCGGGCGCAGGGGTCGAGCAGTACTTC.

V and J are TRBV5-1 and TRBJ2-5; TRBD2 matches 10 bases. Germline CDR1 SGHRS, CDR2 YFSETQ. The CDR3 is 14 amino acids. J lost 3 bases, V lost 4 bases, and 3 bases had no gene match. The CDR3 DNA reads as TGCGCCAGCAGCAATGGACTAGCGGAAGAGACCCAGTACTTC. Its translation: CASSNGLAEETQYF.

The V call is TRBV7-2, the J call TRBJ1-4, with D unresolved. Trimming took 5 bases from V and 4 from J, leaving 20 bases between them. There are 17 residues in the CDR3. Germline CDR1 SGHTA, CDR2 FQGNSA. The CDR3 spells CASSQTLAGQLNEKLFF. The CDR3 DNA follows: TGTGCCAGCAGCCAGACTCTCGCGGGTCAGCTTAATGAAAAACTGTTTTTT.

The rearrangement joins TRBV3-1 (or the pseudogene TRBV3-2) to TRBJ1-4; D unclear. The germline CDR1 and CDR2 sequences are LGHDT and YNNKEL (reference sequence). The CDR3 covers 11 residues. V lost 0 bases and J 10 bases, leaving 3 bases between the germline ends. CDR3 protein: CASSQDRKLFF. The CDR3 region has the DNA TGTGCCAGCAGCCAAGATCGAAAACTGTTTTTT.

This chain connects TRBV7-2 to TRBJ2-7; D is undetermined. This CDR3 is built from 14 residues. V dropped 5 bases and J dropped 2 bases, with 13 bases sitting between them. Germline V gives CDR1 SGHTA, CDR2 FQGNSA. The CDR3 DNA reads TGTGCCAGCAGCCCCTCTCTAGGGACCTACGAGCAGTACGTC. Amino acid sequence: CASSPSLGTYEQYV.

The table lists this clone with a count of one. The chain links TRBV5-6 to TRBJ2-4, with 7 bases aligning to TRBD2. Germline values: CDR1 SGHDT, CDR2 YYEEEE. V shed 3 bases, J shed 8 bases, and the junction held 14 bases outside the gene matches. The length of the CDR3 is 16 residues. DNA of the CDR3: TGTGCCAGCAGCTCCTTTGGGTTAGCGGGTGGGGACATTCAGTACTTC. Its protein is CASSSFGLAGGDIQYF.

The V call is TRBV14, the J call TRBJ2-2; 9 nucleotides agree with TRBD2. CDR3 length: 16 residues. Looked up from germline, CDR1 is SGHDN and CDR2 is FVKESK. The V gene end was trimmed by 5 bases and the J gene end by 6 bases; junction bases not matched to a gene: 10. The CDR3 DNA reads TGTGCCAGCAGCTCTAGCGGGGACGGGTCTCCCGGGGAGCTGTTTTTT. Translating gives CASSSSGDGSPGELFF.

The genes are TRBV7-9 and TRBJ1-2, with D uncertain. V shed 2 bases and J shed 7 bases, with 17 bases lying between them. This CDR3 is 15 amino acids long. Germline V gene data show CDR1 as SEHNR and CDR2 as FQNEAQ (reference sequence). CDR3 amino acids: CASSLSSQTLGGYTF. The CDR3 bases are TGTGCCAGCAGCTTAAGTAGCCAGACCCTCGGTGGCTACACCTTC.

The rearrangement joins TRBV7-2 to TRBJ2-7; TRBD2 matches at 10 bases. The germline V gene has CDR1 SGHTA and CDR2 FQGNSA. V shed 1 base and J 5 bases; nucleotides not matched to a gene: 5. The CDR3 runs to 15 residues. The CDR3 bases are TGTGCCAGCAGCTTAGAACGGACTAGCGGACACGAGCAGTACTTC. Protein product: CASSLERTSGHEQYF.

The chain uses TRBV7-2 and TRBJ2-5, with 10 bases lining up with TRBD2. The CDR3 is 15 amino acids. Germline assignment: CDR1 SGHTA and CDR2 FQGNSA. V was clipped by 5 bases and J by 5 bases; unmatched bases: 8. CDR3 nucleotide sequence: TGTGCCAGCAGCGCGTCTAGCGGGAGCCGGGAGACCCAGTACTTC. Its protein product is CASSASSGSRETQYF.

The chain recombines TRBV19 with TRBJ2-7; 7 bases map to TRBD2. Per germline, CDR1 LNHDA and CDR2 SQIVND (reference sequence). The CDR3 contains 15 residues. Trimming took 3 bases from V and 2 from J; bases not matched to a gene: 7. The CDR3 region is CASSIGGSSAYEQYF. The CDR3 DNA reads as TGTGCCAGTAGTATCGGCGGGAGCAGCGCCTACGAGCAGTACTTC.

The chain couples TRBV6-2 or TRBV6-3 to TRBJ1-5, with a weak D call TRBD1 (5 bases). The germline CDR1 and CDR2 sequences are MNHEY and SVGEGT. This CDR3 is built from 14 residues. Trimming pared 4 bases from V and 3 bases from J, leaving 10 bases between. The CDR3 loop reads CASSSPGLNQPQHF. Written as DNA, the CDR3 is TGTGCCAGCAGTTCACCGGGGCTCAATCAGCCCCAGCATTTT.